Listed here is a single TCR beta chain. Primers for the PCR totalled 60 Vbeta and 13 Jbeta. Sequencing was performed with immunoSEQ multiplex PCR; in TCRdb, only in-frame clones are kept and a portion is missing. This sample's table reports roughly 120,000 clones. The data were obtained in a study of cytomegalovirus exposure and HLA in healthy donors. Trimming cost V 4 bases and J 7 bases, with 15 bases left between them. The CDR3 has 15 residues. Looked up from germline, CDR1 is SGHRS and CDR2 is YFSETQ. The sequencing input was PBMCs. V and J are TRBV5-1 and TRBJ1-6, with D maybe TRBD1 (5 bases). This clonotype originated in a man between 18 and 35 years old in good health and CMV-seronegative. CDR3 sequence: CASSIQQVENSPLHF. The DNA for the CDR3 is TGCGCCAGCAGCATCCAACAGGTTGAGAATTCACCCCTCCACTTT.